This T cell receptor beta chain was found in a study of T cells after yellow fever vaccination. Template-switching 5'RACE yielded the TCR cDNA; a universal primer site and UMIs were added in the process. TCRdb analysed the 5' RACE reads with MiXCR anew, one entry per CDR3 protein. This table has roughly 150,000 distinct CDR3 sequences, under 7.5% appearing once. Trimming took 10 bases from V and 3 from J, leaving 17 bases between them. The CDR3 is 14 residues long. Germline lookup yields CDR1 LNHDA and CDR2 SQIVND (reference sequence). This clonotype was seen more than once but under ten times. What it recognizes is unknown. Study-level points and caveats: Reappearance after the booster was seen for most primary-vaccination clones, at 96% CD4 and 75% to 90% CD8. The secondary T-cell response peaked on day 5, not day 15, but was weaker.

The V and J genes are TRBV19 and TRBJ2-3, with D perhaps being TRBD1 or TRBD2 (5 bases each). The TCR sequence derives from a man in his late teens or twenties who received the YFV17D yellow fever vaccine. The sample was CD4+ T cells sorted from PBMCs, taken about 5 days after the first yellow fever vaccination. DNA of the CDR3: TGTGCCACTAGGAGAGTGGGGGAGACAGATACGCAGTATTTT. Its protein product is CATRRVGETDTQYF.